A single sample gave rise to the 18 T cell receptor beta chains below, sequenced in a study of cytotoxic CD8 clonotypes in ibrutinib-treated CLL. Data came from immunoSEQ multiplex PCR; TCRdb stores just in-frame clones and leaves some out. The sample has 11,000 to 15,000 clones; approximately 52% are singletons. Source: PBMCs, taken at an approximately 25-month disease-progression time point, from a patient treated with ibrutinib. These receptors were collected from a human donor with chronic lymphocytic leukemia.

By its share, this clone is medium-sized. This chain joins TRBV5-4 and TRBJ1-4, with unresolved D. This CDR3 comprises 16 residues. Germline CDR1 SGHNT, CDR2 YYREEE (reference sequence). V was trimmed by 4 bases and J by 0 bases, leaving 13 bases between them. The CDR3 is CASSPDRGATNEKLFF. CDR3 bases: TGTGCCAGCAGCCCAGACCGAGGTGCAACTAATGAAAAACTGTTTTTT.

The gene calls are TRBV29-1 and TRBJ2-7; D might be TRBD1 or TRBD2, each matching 6 bases. The germline gives CDR1 SQVTM, CDR2 ANQGSEA. Trimming took 7 bases from V and 0 from J, leaving 13 bases between them. This CDR3 region has 13 residues. The CDR3, as DNA: TGCAGCGCCAAGGGGGGAACCTCCTACGAGCAGTACTTC. It yields the protein CSAKGGTSYEQYF.

V is TRBV5-4 and J is TRBJ2-7; D gene uncertain. The CDR3 extends over 14 amino acids. V dropped 1 base and J dropped 0 bases, with 8 bases sitting between them. Germline assignment: CDR1 SGHNT and CDR2 YYREEE (reference sequence). The CDR3 coding sequence is TGTGCCAGCAGCTTGATGACTGGCTCCTACGAGCAGTACTTC. As protein: CASSLMTGSYEQYF.

The chain is built from TRBV18 and TRBJ2-5; D gene unclear. Germline V gene data show CDR1 as KGHSH and CDR2 as LQKENI. The CDR3 covers 11 residues. V lost 6 bases to trimming and J lost 6 bases, with 8 bases between them. CDR3 sequence: CASSGSKTQYF. The CDR3 DNA reads as TGTGCCAGCTCGGGGTCGAAGACCCAGTACTTC.

The genes are TRBV7-9 and TRBJ2-1; a weak D match, TRBD2 (7 bases). With 8 bases removed from V and 4 bases from J, the gap between germline ends came to 15 bases. Germline V gives CDR1 SEHNR, CDR2 FQNEAQ (reference sequence). CDR3 size: 14 residues. This CDR3 is CASQAGGPYNEQFF. CDR3 nucleotides: TGTGCCAGCCAAGCCGGGGGGCCGTACAATGAGCAGTTCTTC.

This sequence joins TRBV27 and TRBJ1-2, with TRBD1 matching 7 bases. Germline CDR1 is MNHEY and CDR2 is SMNVEV (reference sequence). Trimming removed 5 bases from V and 8 bases from J; junction bases left unmatched: 8. This CDR3 has 13 residues. In DNA form, the CDR3 reads TGTGCCAGCAGTCGCGACAGGGATCAGGGCTACACCTTC. As protein: CASSRDRDQGYTF.

The chain has TRBV5-1 and TRBJ1-1, with D perhaps TRBD1 (5 bases). The V end lost 0 bases, the J end lost 1 base, and 10 bases lay between the germline ends. This CDR3 is built from 15 residues. In germline, CDR1 is SGHRS, CDR2 YFSETQ. In nucleotides, the CDR3 is TGCGCCAGCAGCTTGGCTGGGCAGGGGAACACTGAAGCTTTCTTT. Residues: CASSLAGQGNTEAFF.

For the CDR3, the DNA is TGTGCCAGTAGTATGGCGGGGTCTGCCAACACTGAAGCTTTCTTT. The encoded protein is CASSMAGSANTEAFF. The chain is built from TRBV19 and TRBJ1-1; D ambiguous. V lost 3 bases and J 2 bases, leaving 13 bases between the germline ends. Germline CDR1 LNHDA, CDR2 SQIVND (reference sequence). This CDR3 spans 15 amino acids.

The rearrangement uses TRBV7-7 and TRBJ2-6; D gene unclear. Trimming shortened V by 9 bases and J by 15 bases, and 18 bases separated the two germline ends. Germline assignment: CDR1 SSHAT and CDR2 FNYEAQ (reference sequence). The CDR3 contains 12 residues. In DNA, the CDR3 is TGTGCCAGTGCCACAAAGTCGGGCCACCTGACTTTC. Protein: CASATKSGHLTF.

The chain recombines TRBV12-2 with TRBJ2-5; the table's TRBD1 call for D was not verified on the DNA. TRBV12-2 is annotated as a pseudogene. This CDR3 has 20 amino acids. This CDR3 reads CASRLEGLPGQGKNRETQYF. The CDR3 DNA reads as TGTGCAAGTCGCTTAGAGGGGTTACCGGGACAGGGTAAAAACCGGGAGACCCAGTACTTC.

This clone turned up a few times. At one end the junction does not follow the germline gene, possibly because of a read error. The chain combines TRBV5-5 with TRBJ2-7; 9 bases match TRBD1. Germline V gene sequence: CDR1 SGHKS, CDR2 YYEKEE (reference sequence). The CDR3 has 15 amino acids. The CDR3 reads CASSLDRGSSYEQYF. For the CDR3, the DNA is TGTGCCAGCAGTTTGGACAGGGGAAGCTCCTACGAGCAGTACTTC.

The J gene is TRBJ1-4, the V gene TRBV11-2, with 12 bases aligning to TRBD1. The germline CDR1 and CDR2 sequences are SGHAT and FQNNGV. The J segment lost 7 bases and the V segment lost 6 bases, leaving 0 bases of the junction unmatched. The CDR3 spans 13 residues. DNA for the CDR3: TGTGCCAGCAGGGGACAGGGGGCTGAAAAACTGTTTTTT. Translating it yields CASRGQGAEKLFF.

The chain couples TRBV5-4 to TRBJ2-7; D is uncertain. The CDR3 consists of 13 residues. CDR1 and CDR2 from the germline V gene are SGHNT and YYREEE (reference sequence). The V and J ends lost 0 bases and 7 bases respectively, with 11 bases between them. The CDR3 DNA sequence: TGTGCCAGCAGCTTGGACCAATCCCTTGAGCAGTACTTC. Its protein is CASSLDQSLEQYF.

This clone was detected a few times. The chain carries TRBV2 and TRBJ1-1; D gene uncertain. Trimming cost V 4 bases and J 5 bases, with 11 bases left between them. Germline CDR1 reads SNHLY; CDR2 reads FYNNEI. The CDR3 runs to 13 residues. CDR3 coding DNA: TGTGCCAGCAGTGGGGATCGGCGGACTGAAGCTTTCTTT. It specifies CASSGDRRTEAFF.

The rearrangement links TRBV27 to TRBJ2-2, with D maybe TRBD2 (5 bases). The germline V gene encodes CDR1 MNHEY and CDR2 SMNVEV (reference sequence). The CDR3 length is 13 residues. Deletions cut 6 bases from V and 4 bases from J, with 9 bases between. The CDR3 coding sequence is TGTGCCAGCAGACTAGTAGGCACCGGGGAGCTGTTTTTT. This gives the protein CASRLVGTGELFF.

The V and J genes are TRBV7-9 and TRBJ2-4; 10 bases are a match to TRBD1. J gave up 6 bases and V 5 bases, and 7 bases lay outside the gene matches. From germline, CDR1 is SEHNR and CDR2 FQNEAQ (reference sequence). This CDR3 comprises 15 residues. The CDR3 coding sequence is TGTGCCAGCAGCGAGACAGGGGGCGCGGGAAACATTCAGTACTTC. Protein product: CASSETGGAGNIQYF.

The rearrangement joins TRBV5-4 to TRBJ1-5, with D possibly matching TRBD1 (6 bases). Looked up from germline, CDR1 is SGHNT and CDR2 is YYREEE (reference sequence). The CDR3 is 14 residues long. Trimming shortened V by 4 bases and J by 0 bases, and 8 bases separated the two germline ends. The CDR3 is CASSPGVSNQPQHF. In DNA form, the CDR3 reads TGTGCCAGCAGCCCAGGGGTTAGCAATCAGCCCCAGCATTTT.

The chain has TRBV29-1 and TRBJ2-1, with TRBD2 matching 10 bases. Germline assignment: CDR1 SQVTM and CDR2 ANQGSEA. After removal of 5 bases from V and 5 bases from J, the junction contained 6 bases not matched to a gene. The CDR3 runs to 14 residues. The CDR3 bases are TGCAGCGTTTGGCTCCTAGCGGGGGACAATGAGCAGTTCTTC. Translating it yields CSVWLLAGDNEQFF.